The T cell receptor (beta chain) under discussion was sequenced for a study of shared clonotypes between healthy human individuals. The CDR3 is 15 amino acids. V was trimmed by 0 bases and J by 5 bases, leaving 8 bases between them. Germline V lookup: CDR1 MNHNS, CDR2 SASEGT. Regarding the study as a whole: Clonotype sharing across donors was expected to vary with sequencing depth. Having only a few donors restricted how much genetic and exposure-history diversity was captured.

Remarks on this clone: Its target is not known. A much larger clone lies one base from this, so it may be a read error.

Ten immunoSEQ deep assay plates served to sequence unsorted PBMC DNA. Original analysis: Sequence data from immunoSEQ were junction-only and lacked quality scores; consequently, filtering differed. Assay: immunoSEQ multiplex PCR; the TCRdb copy retains only in-frame clones and omits some. V and J calls and clone size are those listed in that table; D and trimming were worked out from the DNA. The sample yields some 530,000 clones, more than 65% seen once. Sequencing was carried out using PBMCs. The TCR was taken from a woman in her 40s in good health. Some clones in this sample may be carry-over from other donors' samples. This rearrangement joins TRBV6-1 to TRBJ1-6; D might be TRBD1 (6 bases). CDR3 in amino acids: CASSEAGGDNSPLHF. The CDR3 DNA follows: TGTGCCAGCAGTGAAGCCGGGGGCGATAATTCACCCCTCCACTTT.